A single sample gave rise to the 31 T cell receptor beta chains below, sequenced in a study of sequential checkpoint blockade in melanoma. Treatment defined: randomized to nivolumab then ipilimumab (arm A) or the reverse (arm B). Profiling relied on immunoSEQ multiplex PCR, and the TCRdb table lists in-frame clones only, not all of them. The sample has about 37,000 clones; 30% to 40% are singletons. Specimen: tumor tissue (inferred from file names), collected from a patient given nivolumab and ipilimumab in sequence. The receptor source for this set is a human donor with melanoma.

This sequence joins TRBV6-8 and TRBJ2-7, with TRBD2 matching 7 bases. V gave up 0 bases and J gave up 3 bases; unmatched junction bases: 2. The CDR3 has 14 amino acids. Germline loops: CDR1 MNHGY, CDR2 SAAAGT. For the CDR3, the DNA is TGTGCCAGCAGTTACTCGGGGGGGGTCTACGAGCAGTACTTC. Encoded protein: CASSYSGGVYEQYF.

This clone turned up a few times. Here the CDR3 reads CASRSGTGFGYTF. As DNA, the CDR3 is TGTGCCAGCCGATCCGGGACAGGGTTTGGCTACACCTTC. The rearrangement links TRBV28 to TRBJ1-2; 9 bases fit TRBD1. Looked up from germline, CDR1 is MDHEN and CDR2 is SYDVKM. Unmatched junction bases numbered 8, after V lost 8 bases and J lost 7 bases. This CDR3 region has 13 residues.

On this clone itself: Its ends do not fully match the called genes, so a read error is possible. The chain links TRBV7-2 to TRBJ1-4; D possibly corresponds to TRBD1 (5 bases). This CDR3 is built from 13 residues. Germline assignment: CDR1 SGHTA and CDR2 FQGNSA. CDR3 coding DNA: TGTGCCAGCAGCGCCGGGACTAAGGAAAAACTGTTTTTT. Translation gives CASSAGTKEKLFF.

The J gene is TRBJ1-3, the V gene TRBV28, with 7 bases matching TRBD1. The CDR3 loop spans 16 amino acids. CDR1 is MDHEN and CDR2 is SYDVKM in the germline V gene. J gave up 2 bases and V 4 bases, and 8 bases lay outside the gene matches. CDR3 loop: CASSSPGGGAGNTIYF. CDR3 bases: TGTGCCAGCAGTTCCCCGGGAGGGGGCGCTGGAAACACCATATATTTT.

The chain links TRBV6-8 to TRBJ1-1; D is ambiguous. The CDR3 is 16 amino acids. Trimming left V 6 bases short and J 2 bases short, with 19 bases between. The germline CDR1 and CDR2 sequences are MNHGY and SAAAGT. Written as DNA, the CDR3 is TGTGCCAGCAGCACCACCCCCGGGTTTTTTAACACTGAAGCTTTCTTT. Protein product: CASSTTPGFFNTEAFF.

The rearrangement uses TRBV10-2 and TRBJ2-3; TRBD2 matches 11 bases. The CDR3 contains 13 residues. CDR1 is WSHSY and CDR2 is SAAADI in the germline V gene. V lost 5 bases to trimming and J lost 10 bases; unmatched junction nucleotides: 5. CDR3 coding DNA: TGCGCCAGCAGTCCCGGGACTAGCGGCGCGCAGTATTTT. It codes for CASSPGTSGAQYF.

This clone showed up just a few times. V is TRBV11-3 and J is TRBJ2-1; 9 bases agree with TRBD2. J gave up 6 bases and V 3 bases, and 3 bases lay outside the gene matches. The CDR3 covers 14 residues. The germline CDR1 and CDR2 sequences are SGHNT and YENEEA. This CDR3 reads CASSLGGRGNEQFF. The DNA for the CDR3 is TGTGCCAGCAGCTTGGGCGGGAGGGGCAATGAGCAGTTCTTC. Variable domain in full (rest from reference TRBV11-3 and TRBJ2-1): EAGVVQSPRYKIIEKKQPVAFWCNPISGHNTLYWYLQNLGQGPELLIRYENEEAVDDSQLPKDRFSAERLKGVDSTLKIQPAELGDSAVYLCASSLGGRGNEQFFGPGTRLTVL.

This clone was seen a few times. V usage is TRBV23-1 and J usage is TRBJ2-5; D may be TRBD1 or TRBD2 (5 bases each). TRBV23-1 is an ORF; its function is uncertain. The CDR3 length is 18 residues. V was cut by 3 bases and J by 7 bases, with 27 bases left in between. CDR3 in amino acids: CASSQWSGTPKGVMTQYF. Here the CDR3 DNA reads TGCGCCAGCAGTCAGTGGTCCGGGACGCCGAAAGGTGTGATGACCCAGTACTTC.

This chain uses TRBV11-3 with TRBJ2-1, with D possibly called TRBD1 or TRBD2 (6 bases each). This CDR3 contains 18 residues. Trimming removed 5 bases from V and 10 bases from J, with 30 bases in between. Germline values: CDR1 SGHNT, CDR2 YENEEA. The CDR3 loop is CASSPSDGRDTFAGEQFF. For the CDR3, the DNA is TGTGCCAGCAGCCCAAGTGATGGGCGGGACACCTTCGCGGGCGAGCAGTTCTTC.

Here the CDR3 DNA reads TGTGCCAGCTCACCGACCTCATCGACCTATGGCTACACCTTC. It specifies CASSPTSSTYGYTF. The chain links TRBV18 to TRBJ1-2; unclear D gene. This CDR3 contains 14 residues. From germline, CDR1 is KGHSH and CDR2 LQKENI. V was cut by 3 bases and J by 4 bases, with 12 bases left in between.

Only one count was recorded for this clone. The CDR3 loop is CASSLASDGVYGYTF. Here the CDR3 DNA reads TGCGCCAGCAGCTTGGCCTCTGACGGCGTATATGGCTACACCTTC. V is TRBV5-1 and J is TRBJ1-2; D not certain. The CDR3 length is 15 residues. Looked up from germline, CDR1 is SGHRS and CDR2 is YFSETQ. V shed 0 bases and J shed 5 bases, with 14 bases lying between them.

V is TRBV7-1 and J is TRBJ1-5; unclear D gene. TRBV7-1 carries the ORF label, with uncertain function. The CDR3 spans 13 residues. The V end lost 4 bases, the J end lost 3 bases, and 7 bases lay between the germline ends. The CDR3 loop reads CASSLKDNQPQHF. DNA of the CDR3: TGTGCCAGCAGCTTAAAGGACAATCAGCCCCAGCATTTT.

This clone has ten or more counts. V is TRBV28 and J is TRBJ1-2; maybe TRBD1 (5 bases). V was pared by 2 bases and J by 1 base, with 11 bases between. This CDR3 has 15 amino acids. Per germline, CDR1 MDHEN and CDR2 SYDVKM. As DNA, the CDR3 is TGTGCCAGCAGTTTAATCCCAGGGAGTAACTATGGCTACACCTTC. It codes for CASSLIPGSNYGYTF.

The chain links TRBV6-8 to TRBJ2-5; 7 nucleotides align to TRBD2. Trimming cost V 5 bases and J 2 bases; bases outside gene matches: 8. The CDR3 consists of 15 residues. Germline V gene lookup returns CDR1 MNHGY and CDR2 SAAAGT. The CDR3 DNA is TGTGCCAGCAGTCTCTCGGGAGGAGGTCAAGAGACCCAGTACTTC. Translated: CASSLSGGGQETQYF.

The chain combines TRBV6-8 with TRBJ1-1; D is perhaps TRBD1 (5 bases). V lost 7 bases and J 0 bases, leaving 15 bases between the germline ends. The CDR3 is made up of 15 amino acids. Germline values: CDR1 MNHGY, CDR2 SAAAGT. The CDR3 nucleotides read TGTGCCAGCACCAAAAACGGGGCCATGAACACTGAAGCTTTCTTT. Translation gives CASTKNGAMNTEAFF.

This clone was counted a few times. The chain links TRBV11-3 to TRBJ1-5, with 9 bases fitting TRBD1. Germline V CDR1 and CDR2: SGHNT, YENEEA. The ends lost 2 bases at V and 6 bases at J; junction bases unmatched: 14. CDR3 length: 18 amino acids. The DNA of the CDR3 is TGTGCCAGCAGCTTATTCCCGACAGGGGGAACTCTAAGTCAGCCCCAGCATTTT. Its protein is CASSLFPTGGTLSQPQHF.

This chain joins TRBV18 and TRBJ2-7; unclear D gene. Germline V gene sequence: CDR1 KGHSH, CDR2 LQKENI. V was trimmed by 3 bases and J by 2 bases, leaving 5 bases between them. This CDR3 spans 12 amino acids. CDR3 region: CASSPGTYEQYF. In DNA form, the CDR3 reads TGTGCCAGCTCACCTGGTACCTACGAGCAGTACTTC.

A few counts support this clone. CDR3 in DNA: TGTGCCAGCTCCCCGGGACAAGCGAACACTGAAGCTTTCTTT. Its protein is CASSPGQANTEAFF. V gene TRBV18 combines with J gene TRBJ1-1, with TRBD1 as a possible D gene (6 bases). CDR1 and CDR2 (germline): KGHSH, LQKENI. V was shortened by 6 bases and J by 1 base, with 12 bases between the two germline ends. CDR3 length: 14 amino acids.

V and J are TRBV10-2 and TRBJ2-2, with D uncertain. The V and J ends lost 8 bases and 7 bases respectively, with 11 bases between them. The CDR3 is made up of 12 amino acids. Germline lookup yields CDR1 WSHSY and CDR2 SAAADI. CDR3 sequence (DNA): TGCGCCAGCCTGGTTAACGTCGGGGAGCTGTTTTTT. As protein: CASLVNVGELFF.

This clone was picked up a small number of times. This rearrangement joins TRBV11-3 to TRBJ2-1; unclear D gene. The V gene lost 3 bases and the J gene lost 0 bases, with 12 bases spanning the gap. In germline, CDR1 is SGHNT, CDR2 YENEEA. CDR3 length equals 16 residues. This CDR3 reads CASSFPASSSYNEQFF. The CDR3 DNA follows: TGTGCCAGCAGCTTCCCGGCCTCCAGCTCCTACAATGAGCAGTTCTTC.

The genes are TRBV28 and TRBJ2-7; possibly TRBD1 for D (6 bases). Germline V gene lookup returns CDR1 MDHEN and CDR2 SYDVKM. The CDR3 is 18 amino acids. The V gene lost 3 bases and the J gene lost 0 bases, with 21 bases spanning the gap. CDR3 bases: TGTGCCAGCAGTTTGCCCTTGGACAGCTTGGACAGCTCCTACGAGCAGTACTTC. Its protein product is CASSLPLDSLDSSYEQYF.

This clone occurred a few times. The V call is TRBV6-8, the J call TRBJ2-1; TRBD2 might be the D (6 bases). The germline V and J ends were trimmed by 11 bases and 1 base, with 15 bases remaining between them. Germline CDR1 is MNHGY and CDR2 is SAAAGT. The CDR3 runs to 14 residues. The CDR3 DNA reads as TGTGCCCTAAACCGGGACTTTTCCTACAATGAGCAGTTCTTC. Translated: CALNRDFSYNEQFF.

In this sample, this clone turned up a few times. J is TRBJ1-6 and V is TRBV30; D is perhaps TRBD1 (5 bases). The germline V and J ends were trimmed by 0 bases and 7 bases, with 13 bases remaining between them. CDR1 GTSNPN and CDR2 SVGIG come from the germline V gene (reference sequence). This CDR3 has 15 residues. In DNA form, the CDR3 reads TGTGCCTGGAGTGTACCAGGGAAAAGGAATTCACCCCTCCACTTT. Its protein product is CAWSVPGKRNSPLHF.

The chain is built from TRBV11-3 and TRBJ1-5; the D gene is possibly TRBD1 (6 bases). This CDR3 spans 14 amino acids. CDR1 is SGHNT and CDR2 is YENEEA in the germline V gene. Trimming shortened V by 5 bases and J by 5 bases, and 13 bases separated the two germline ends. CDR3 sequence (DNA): TGTGCCAGCAGCCGTGGACAGAGGGATCAGCCCCAGCATTTT. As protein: CASSRGQRDQPQHF.

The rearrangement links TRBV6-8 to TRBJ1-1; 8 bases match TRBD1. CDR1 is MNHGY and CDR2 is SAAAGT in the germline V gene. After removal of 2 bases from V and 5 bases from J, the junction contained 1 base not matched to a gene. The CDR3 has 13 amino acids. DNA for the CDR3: TGTGCCAGCAGTTACGACAGGGGAACTGAAGCTTTCTTT. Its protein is CASSYDRGTEAFF.

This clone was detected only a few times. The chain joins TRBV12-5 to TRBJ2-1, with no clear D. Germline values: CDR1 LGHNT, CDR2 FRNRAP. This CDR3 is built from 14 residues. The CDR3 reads CASTILGSYNEQFF. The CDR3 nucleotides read TGTGCCAGCACCATTCTGGGCTCCTACAATGAGCAGTTCTTC. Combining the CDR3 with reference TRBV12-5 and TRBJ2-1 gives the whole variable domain DARVTQTPRHKVTEMGQEVTMRCQPILGHNTVFWYRQTMMQGLELLAYFRNRAPLDDSGMPKDRFSAEMPDATLATLKIQPSEPRDSAVYFCASTILGSYNEQFFGPGTRLTVL.

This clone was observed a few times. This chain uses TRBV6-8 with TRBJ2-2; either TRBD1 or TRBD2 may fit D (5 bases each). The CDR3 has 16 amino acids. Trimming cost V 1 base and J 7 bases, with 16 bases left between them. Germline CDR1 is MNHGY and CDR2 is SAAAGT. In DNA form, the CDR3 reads TGTGCCAGCAGTTACTTTAGTCAGGGTGGAGGCGGGGAGCTGTTTTTT. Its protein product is CASSYFSQGGGGELFF.

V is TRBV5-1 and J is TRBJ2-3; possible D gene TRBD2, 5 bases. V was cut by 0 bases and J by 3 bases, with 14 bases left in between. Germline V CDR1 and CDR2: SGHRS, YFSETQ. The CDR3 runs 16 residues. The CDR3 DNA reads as TGCGCCAGCAGCTTGGGGGTGGGAGTGGAGACAGATACGCAGTATTTT. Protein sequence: CASSLGVGVETDTQYF.

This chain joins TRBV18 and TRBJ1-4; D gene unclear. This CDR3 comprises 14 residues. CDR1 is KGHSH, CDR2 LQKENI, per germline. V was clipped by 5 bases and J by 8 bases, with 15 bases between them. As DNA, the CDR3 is TGTGCCAGCTCATCTTCGGCGCCGATCGAAAAACTGTTTTTT. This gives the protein CASSSSAPIEKLFF.

The CDR3 DNA reads as TGTGCCAGCTCACCAGGCGTCCGGCGGAGCAATCAGCCCCAGCATTTT. Translated: CASSPGVRRSNQPQHF. The chain has TRBV18 and TRBJ1-5; D call uncertain. CDR3 length equals 16 residues. Trimming pared 2 bases from V and 1 base from J, leaving 12 bases between. Germline CDR1 reads KGHSH; CDR2 reads LQKENI.

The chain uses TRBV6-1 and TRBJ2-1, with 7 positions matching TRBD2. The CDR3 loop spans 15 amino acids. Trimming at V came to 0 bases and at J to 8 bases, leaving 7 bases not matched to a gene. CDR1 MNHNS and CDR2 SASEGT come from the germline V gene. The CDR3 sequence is CASSEAAGLVDEQFF. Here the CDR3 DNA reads TGTGCCAGCAGTGAAGCGGCAGGACTAGTGGATGAGCAGTTCTTC.